The 2 T cell receptor beta chains below were found in one sample sequenced in a study of T cell repertoires in cytomegalovirus infection. TCRdb ran MiXCR on the reads and lists one entry per CDR3 protein. Of about 69,000 distinct CDR3 sequences detected, around 30% appear once; the ten largest clones hold roughly 65%. Antigens for these TCRs are unknown. The material was CD8+ T cells from cultured PBMCs, obtained from culture after CMV antigen stimulation. The receptors here all came from a human donor in good health (CMV status not recorded). Some clones in this sample may be carry-over from other donors' samples.

Only a few counts were recorded for this clonotype. This rearrangement joins TRBV10-1 to TRBJ2-3; 8 bases align to TRBD2. The length of the CDR3 is 15 residues. The germline V gene encodes CDR1 WNHNN and CDR2 SYGVQD (reference sequence). Germline trimming cut 3 bases from V and 4 bases from J; bases unmatched to any gene: 6. The CDR3 protein is CASSEKRELADTQYF. The CDR3 region has the DNA TGCGCCAGCAGTGAAAAGCGGGAGTTGGCAGATACGCAGTATTTT.

Remarks on this clonotype: One end of the junction is discordant with germline, which a read error may explain. The chain has TRBV7-6 and TRBJ2-5; the D is unclear. CDR3 length equals 15 residues. CDR1 and CDR2 from the germline V gene are SGHVS and FNYEAQ. CDR3 residues: CASSLARGSREAQYF. In DNA, the CDR3 is TGTGCCAGCAGCTTAGCCAGAGGAAGCCGAGAGGCCCAGTACTTC. Based on the CDR3 plus reference TRBV7-6 and TRBJ2-5, the full variable domain is GAGVSQSPRYKVTKRGQDVALRCDPISGHVSLYWYRQALGQGPEFLTYFNYEAQQDKSGLPNDRFSAERPEGSISTLTIQRTEQRDSAMYRCASSLARGSREAQYFGPGTRLLVL.